The sequence of this TCR beta chain was determined in a study of shared clonotypes between healthy human individuals. Whole-study context: Plates per donor: three CD4 naive, three CD4 memory, two CD8 naive, one CD8 memory. Study-wide results and caveats: Researchers found naive subsets generally carried larger estimated richness than memory subsets.

Methods used by the authors: For the immunoSEQ data, sequences were junction-only without quality scores, so filtering differed. Using immunoSEQ multiplex PCR, the repertoire was profiled, and TCRdb retains in-frame clones only, with some absent. V and J calls plus clone size are reproduced from that table; the DNA served to infer D and trimming. Here the sample spans 2 million to 2.5 million clones, about 90% being singletons. A split of CD4+ cells into CD45RA+ naive and CD45RA-negative memory subsets was performed. Concerning this clone: The antigen is unknown.

The sequenced sample consisted of naive CD4+ T cells from PBMCs. Subset specified: CD45RA+ positively selected. The TCR originated in a man aged 18 to 29 in good health. Some clones in this sample may be carry-over from other donors' samples.

DNA of the CDR3: TGTGCCAGCAGCTTCCCGCGAGGGGGTGGTTACGAGCAGTACTTC. This translates into CASSFPRGGGYEQYF. This sequence joins TRBV7-2 and TRBJ2-7, with a possible D match to TRBD1 (6 bases). CDR3 length equals 15 residues. Germline values: CDR1 SGHTA, CDR2 FQGNSA. Trimming left V 3 bases short and J 4 bases short, with 16 bases between.